A selection of T cell receptor beta chains follows, all from one sample in a study of T cell responses to AZD1222 COVID-19 vaccine. This table comes from immunoSEQ multiplex PCR, and its TCRdb copy is limited to in-frame clones, with some not included. The sample yields 140,000 to 150,000 clones, around 91% seen once. Sequenced material: peripheral blood, taken on day 0 of AZD1222 vaccination. All receptors come from an adult in good health. Each CDR3 is given with its conserved first and last residue. Fields, in order: V gene, J gene, D gene, CDR3 protein. The D gene is left open where the match is weak.

v_gene: TRBV7-2
j_gene: TRBJ1-4
d_gene: -
CDR3aa: CASSPRGVGEKLFF

v_gene: TRBV29-1
j_gene: TRBJ1-3
d_gene: TRBD1
CDR3aa: CSVPGQGGENTIYF

v_gene: TRBV6-5
j_gene: TRBJ1-3
d_gene: TRBD1
CDR3aa: CASSNRGVSGNTIYF

v_gene: TRBV2
j_gene: TRBJ2-5
d_gene: TRBD2
CDR3aa: CASSVLASGGQETQYF

v_gene: TRBV6-1
j_gene: TRBJ2-1
d_gene: TRBD2
CDR3aa: CASSDLAGSSYNEQFF

v_gene: TRBV6-1
j_gene: TRBJ2-2
d_gene: -
CDR3aa: CASSEHGIDTGELFF

v_gene: TRBV14
j_gene: TRBJ2-7
d_gene: -
CDR3aa: CASSQDARVSRRYEQYF

v_gene: TRBV18
j_gene: TRBJ1-2
d_gene: -
CDR3aa: CASSPNHLEKNHNYGYTF

v_gene: TRBV6-6
j_gene: TRBJ2-1
d_gene: -
CDR3aa: CASSLLGLSSYNEQFF

v_gene: TRBV9
j_gene: TRBJ1-1
d_gene: -
CDR3aa: CASSTVSRSEAFF

v_gene: TRBV18
j_gene: TRBJ2-2
d_gene: -
CDR3aa: CASSPRLHGAGGELFF

v_gene: TRBV18
j_gene: TRBJ2-1
d_gene: TRBD2
CDR3aa: CASSPPGLAGFYNEQFF

v_gene: TRBV3-1/TRBV3-2
j_gene: TRBJ2-5
d_gene: TRBD2
CDR3aa: CASSQDGKRGQETQYF

v_gene: TRBV14
j_gene: TRBJ2-3
d_gene: TRBD1
CDR3aa: CASSSGQGRDTQYF

v_gene: TRBV7-3
j_gene: TRBJ1-2
d_gene: -
CDR3aa: CASSLVEGNGYTF

v_gene: TRBV2
j_gene: TRBJ2-4
d_gene: -
CDR3aa: CASTEGLYEGTSKLAKNIQYF

v_gene: TRBV7-2
j_gene: TRBJ2-3
d_gene: TRBD2
CDR3aa: CASSSGEAGGDTQYF

v_gene: TRBV2
j_gene: TRBJ2-1
d_gene: TRBD1
CDR3aa: CASLRDRGNNEQFF

v_gene: TRBV6-2/TRBV6-3
j_gene: TRBJ1-6
d_gene: -
CDR3aa: CASSGEGTQVNNSPLHF

v_gene: TRBV7-9
j_gene: TRBJ2-5
d_gene: -
CDR3aa: CASTPGETQYF

v_gene: TRBV5-1
j_gene: TRBJ1-2
d_gene: -
CDR3aa: CASSLDGREGYTF

v_gene: TRBV6-5
j_gene: TRBJ1-2
d_gene: -
CDR3aa: CASSLLLGGYYGYTF

v_gene: TRBV7-2
j_gene: TRBJ2-7
d_gene: -
CDR3aa: CASSLVLASYEQYF

v_gene: TRBV6-1
j_gene: TRBJ2-7
d_gene: TRBD1
CDR3aa: CASSDYGTGVHEQYF

v_gene: TRBV19
j_gene: TRBJ2-7
d_gene: -
CDR3aa: CASSPRTDSYEQYF

v_gene: TRBV7-9
j_gene: TRBJ2-1
d_gene: -
CDR3aa: CASSLRVFSSYNEQFF

v_gene: TRBV4-3
j_gene: TRBJ2-1
d_gene: TRBD2
CDR3aa: CASSQGLAGVFQFF

v_gene: TRBV27
j_gene: TRBJ1-5
d_gene: -
CDR3aa: CASSYAGYSNQPQHF

v_gene: TRBV2
j_gene: TRBJ1-2
d_gene: TRBD1
CDR3aa: CASRGDSGGYGYTF

v_gene: TRBV19
j_gene: TRBJ2-1
d_gene: TRBD1
CDR3aa: CASATGTGVVDEQFF

v_gene: TRBV5-6
j_gene: TRBJ2-5
d_gene: TRBD2
CDR3aa: CASSLGQRGETQYF

v_gene: TRBV29-1
j_gene: TRBJ1-2
d_gene: -
CDR3aa: CSVAAGDNYGYTF

v_gene: TRBV5-1
j_gene: TRBJ2-2
d_gene: TRBD2
CDR3aa: CASSPGLAGPNTGELFF

v_gene: TRBV12-3/TRBV12-4
j_gene: TRBJ1-1
d_gene: -
CDR3aa: CASSFGLEAFF

v_gene: TRBV12-3/TRBV12-4
j_gene: TRBJ2-1
d_gene: -
CDR3aa: CASSYGPIWEQFF

v_gene: TRBV10-3
j_gene: TRBJ2-5
d_gene: TRBD1
CDR3aa: CAISEWDSQETQYF

v_gene: TRBV6-2/TRBV6-3
j_gene: TRBJ1-5
d_gene: -
CDR3aa: CASSYRGTNQPQHF

v_gene: TRBV5-6
j_gene: TRBJ1-2
d_gene: TRBD1
CDR3aa: CASRPYQQGAPGYTF

v_gene: TRBV2
j_gene: TRBJ2-3
d_gene: -
CDR3aa: CASSEGLPTDTQYF

v_gene: TRBV21-1
j_gene: TRBJ1-3
d_gene: -
CDR3aa: CASSMRGLGNTIYF

v_gene: TRBV14
j_gene: TRBJ2-3
d_gene: -
CDR3aa: CASSLRGSDTQYF

v_gene: TRBV3-1/TRBV3-2
j_gene: TRBJ2-2
d_gene: -
CDR3aa: CASRPGRDPANTGELFF

v_gene: TRBV3-1/TRBV3-2
j_gene: TRBJ2-1
d_gene: TRBD2
CDR3aa: CASSSGLAGRPRFF

v_gene: TRBV19
j_gene: TRBJ1-1
d_gene: -
CDR3aa: CASTAGTEAFF

v_gene: TRBV5-4
j_gene: TRBJ1-2
d_gene: -
CDR3aa: CASSSPGSGLGGYTF

v_gene: TRBV20-1
j_gene: TRBJ1-1
d_gene: -
CDR3aa: CSARAVTEAFF

v_gene: TRBV4-3
j_gene: TRBJ2-6
d_gene: TRBD2
CDR3aa: CASSLGRYSGANVLTF

v_gene: TRBV4-3
j_gene: TRBJ1-2
d_gene: -
CDR3aa: CASSQDARNFNYGYTF

v_gene: TRBV7-9
j_gene: TRBJ1-5
d_gene: TRBD1
CDR3aa: CASSVGTGGRSQHF

v_gene: TRBV7-9
j_gene: TRBJ2-5
d_gene: TRBD1
CDR3aa: CASSSRDRGETQYF